What follows are 9 T cell receptor beta chains derived from one specimen sequenced in a study of T cells expressing NK-cell markers. Using the 5' RACE reads, TCRdb records one entry per CDR3 protein without DNA. Here the sample table reports roughly 420,000 distinct CDR3 sequences. Sequencing was performed on blood T cells: a sorted CD56 or NKG2C T cell subset, CD4+ or CD8+ T cells, or bulk PBMC T cells (not recorded which). The receptors derive from a woman aged 18-70 years in good health.

V usage is TRBV12-3 or TRBV12-4 and J usage is TRBJ2-4; the TCRdb D gene call, TRBD1, has no DNA to confirm it. The length of the CDR3 is 13 residues. The CDR3 sequence: CASSLGQGTIQYF.

The rearrangement links TRBV4-2 to TRBJ2-7; the TRBD2 assignment by TCRdb is unverifiable without DNA. The CDR3 spans 15 residues. Germline lookup yields CDR1 LGHNA and CDR2 YNFKEQ. The CDR3 protein is CASSQGATSEYEQYF.

This rearrangement joins TRBV28 to TRBJ2-5; the D call from TCRdb, TRBD2, cannot be confirmed without DNA. Germline assignment: CDR1 MDHEN and CDR2 SYDVKM. The CDR3 is made up of 15 amino acids. The CDR3 here is CASSLGATSIETQYF.

The chain couples TRBV10-3 to TRBJ2-3; the TCRdb D gene call, TRBD1, has no DNA to confirm it. Germline lookup yields CDR1 ENHRY and CDR2 SYGVKD. This CDR3 has 17 amino acids. This CDR3 reads CAISTGLIAGDSDTQYF.

The chain couples TRBV7-2 to TRBJ2-5; TCRdb proposes TRBD1, but this gene call is untestable without DNA. CDR3 size: 14 residues. Per germline, CDR1 SGHTA and CDR2 FQGNSA. The CDR3 reads CASSIRQQLRTQYF.

J is TRBJ1-5 and V is TRBV20-1; TCRdb reports TRBD1, a call that lacks DNA to check it against. CDR3 length equals 14 residues. Germline V gene data show CDR1 as DFQATT and CDR2 as SNEGSKA (reference sequence). CDR3 region: CSALTGSEVQPQHF.

This chain links TRBV5-5 with TRBJ2-1; TCRdb calls TRBD2, which cannot be checked without DNA. There are 17 residues in the CDR3. From germline, CDR1 is SGHKS and CDR2 YYEKEE (reference sequence). CDR3 residues: CASSSLSSGAADNEQFF.

The CDR3 here is CASSKGEKGLNTEAFF. The genes are TRBV21-1 and TRBJ1-1. TRBV21-1 has pseudogene status. The CDR3 is 16 amino acids.

CDR3: CSARDSRGRQETQYF. The V call is TRBV20-1, the J call TRBJ2-5; TCRdb outputs TRBD1, but without DNA this stays unchecked. Germline V gives CDR1 DFQATT, CDR2 SNEGSKA (reference sequence). The CDR3 is 15 amino acids.